The 30 T cell receptor beta chains reported below all come from one sample, sequenced in a study of identical twins. TCRdb processed the 5' RACE reads anew with MiXCR; each CDR3 protein has one entry. The sample lists around 250,000 distinct CDR3 sequences; around 8.8% were seen once. A further study also used this sample, focusing on yellow fever vaccine responses in identical twins.

Source material: CD8+ T cells sorted from blood. The origin of the receptors is a woman between 18 and 29 years old in good health.

In its sample, this clonotype was seen many times. V is TRBV12-3 or TRBV12-4 and J is TRBJ2-2; TRBD1 agrees at 9 bases. The CDR3 loop spans 16 amino acids. V lost 3 bases to trimming and J lost 3 bases; unmatched junction nucleotides: 5. CDR3 nucleotide sequence: TGTGCCAGCAGTTTCGAGGGGACAGGGTACACCGGGGAGCTGTTTTTT. Encoded protein: CASSFEGTGYTGELFF.

The chain carries TRBV6-2 or TRBV6-3 and TRBJ2-1; possibly TRBD1 for D (5 bases). Trimming removed 8 bases at V and 9 bases at J, with 11 bases between. The germline gives CDR1 MNHEY, CDR2 SVGEGT. CDR3 length: 11 amino acids. The CDR3 nucleotides are TGTGCCAGCGTCCAGGGCCCTGAGCAGTTCTTC. Its translation: CASVQGPEQFF.

The genes are TRBV7-2 and TRBJ2-1; D possibly corresponds to TRBD1 (6 bases). The germline CDR1 and CDR2 sequences are SGHTA and FQGNSA. This CDR3 is 15 amino acids long. Trimming stripped 6 bases from V and 1 base from J, with 13 bases between. The CDR3 protein is CASRRYGTSYNEQFF. DNA of the CDR3: TGTGCCAGCAGACGTTACGGGACATCCTACAATGAGCAGTTCTTC.

This clonotype was counted between two and nine times. J is TRBJ2-1 and V is TRBV27; 11 bases align to TRBD2. The CDR3 has 17 residues. Germline V gene lookup returns CDR1 MNHEY and CDR2 SMNVEV (reference sequence). V was pared by 6 bases and J by 4 bases, with 11 bases of the junction left unmatched. The CDR3 region is CASSPRLAGTDYNEQFF. The CDR3 DNA reads as TGTGCCAGCAGCCCCAGACTAGCGGGAACCGATTACAATGAGCAGTTCTTC.

The V call is TRBV2, the J call TRBJ2-7, with 11 bases fitting TRBD1. CDR1 and CDR2 from the germline V gene are SNHLY and FYNNEI. The CDR3 runs 16 residues. The J segment lost 3 bases and the V segment lost 5 bases, leaving 9 bases of the junction unmatched. The CDR3 spells CASSFSRDRGNYEQYF. CDR3 nucleotides: TGTGCCAGCAGTTTCTCCCGGGACAGGGGGAACTACGAGCAGTACTTC.

In its sample, this clonotype was seen a few times. The chain couples TRBV29-1 to TRBJ2-7; TRBD1 matches at 7 bases. Germline assignment: CDR1 SQVTM and CDR2 ANQGSEA. Trimming took 6 bases from V and 1 from J; bases not matched to a gene: 6. The CDR3 is 13 amino acids. The chain's CDR3 is CSVRQGESYEQYF. The DNA of the CDR3 is TGCAGCGTACGACAGGGCGAATCCTACGAGCAGTACTTC.

The genes are TRBV11-2 and TRBJ1-5, with D possibly matching TRBD1 (5 bases). Germline values: CDR1 SGHAT, CDR2 FQNNGV. The V gene lost 2 bases and the J gene lost 4 bases, with 15 bases spanning the gap. This CDR3 has 16 amino acids. This CDR3 reads CASSLRMGGGNQPQHF. DNA for the CDR3: TGTGCCAGCAGCTTACGTATGGGGGGTGGAAATCAGCCCCAGCATTTT.

This clonotype was seen a handful of times. The V gene is TRBV18, the J gene TRBJ2-7, with 9 bases matching TRBD2. CDR3 length: 15 residues. V lost 1 base, J lost 7 bases, and 8 bases stayed unmatched. Looked up from germline, CDR1 is KGHSH and CDR2 is LQKENI. CDR3 in DNA: TGTGCCAGCTCACCACAAGGACCGGCGGGGGGGGAGCAGTACTTC. This translates into CASSPQGPAGGEQYF.

The CDR3 reads CASGSFAPEYF. Here the CDR3 DNA reads TGTGCTAGTGGCTCTTTCGCGCCGGAGTACTTC. This rearrangement joins TRBV12-5 to TRBJ2-7; D ambiguous. This CDR3 region has 11 residues. CDR1 LGHNT and CDR2 FRNRAP come from the germline V gene. Trimming pared 6 bases from V and 11 bases from J, leaving 14 bases between. The variable domain in full, completed from reference TRBV12-5 and TRBJ2-7, reads DARVTQTPRHKVTEMGQEVTMRCQPILGHNTVFWYRQTMMQGLELLAYFRNRAPLDDSGMPKDRFSAEMPDATLATLKIQPSEPRDSAVYFCASGSFAPEYFGPGTRLTVT.

Only a few counts were recorded for this clonotype. V and J are TRBV6-2 or TRBV6-3 and TRBJ2-3; unclear D gene. CDR1 is MNHEY, CDR2 SVGEGT, per germline. V was clipped by 7 bases and J by 3 bases, with 20 bases between them. There are 16 residues in the CDR3. The CDR3 DNA reads as TGTGCCAGCATAGAAAGAAATGGATTCCCAACAGATACGCAGTATTTT. Translated: CASIERNGFPTDTQYF.

This clonotype came up a few times. The chain carries TRBV7-2 and TRBJ2-3; D may match TRBD1 or TRBD2 (5 bases each). The CDR3 contains 16 residues. V gave up 4 bases and J gave up 4 bases, with 18 bases separating them. Germline V CDR1 and CDR2: SGHTA, FQGNSA. The CDR3 loop is CASSWMGVVGADTQYF. CDR3 bases: TGTGCCAGCAGCTGGATGGGGGTCGTGGGTGCAGATACGCAGTATTTT.

This clonotype has more than one count but fewer than ten. The chain has TRBV2 and TRBJ2-3, with a weak D call TRBD1 (5 bases). Between the trimmed V and J ends, which lost 8 bases and 4 bases, there was a span of 13 bases. The CDR3 extends over 13 amino acids. Germline V CDR1 and CDR2: SNHLY, FYNNEI. The CDR3 coding sequence is TGTGCCAGCGGGCTAGTGGGGCCAGATACGCAGTATTTT. The encoded protein is CASGLVGPDTQYF.

This clonotype has a count of ten or more. This chain links TRBV5-6 with TRBJ2-7; 9 bases are a match to TRBD2. The CDR3 consists of 14 residues. J lost 5 bases, V lost 0 bases, and 3 bases had no gene match. Per the germline V gene, CDR1 is SGHDT and CDR2 is YYEEEE. The CDR3: CASSLGLAVHEQYF. The CDR3 DNA follows: TGTGCCAGCAGCTTGGGACTAGCGGTCCACGAGCAGTACTTC.

The chain employs TRBV27 and TRBJ2-3; 7 nucleotides align to TRBD2. The germline V gene has CDR1 MNHEY and CDR2 SMNVEV (reference sequence). CDR3 length equals 16 residues. The ends lost 3 bases at V and 0 bases at J; junction bases unmatched: 6. The CDR3 DNA sequence: TGTGCCAGCAGTTTTGGACTAGTTTTTAGCACAGATACGCAGTATTTT. Translated, it gives CASSFGLVFSTDTQYF.

This clonotype was seen many times. DNA of the CDR3: TGTGCCAGCAGTTTAGGGGACGTAAGCTCCTACGAGCAGTACTTC. Translating it yields CASSLGDVSSYEQYF. This chain joins TRBV12-3 or TRBV12-4 and TRBJ2-7, with D possibly being TRBD1 or TRBD2 (5 bases each). Trimming shortened V by 1 base and J by 0 bases, and 10 bases separated the two germline ends. The CDR3 has 15 amino acids.

This clonotype appeared once. One base away lies a much larger clone, so this may be a sequencing read error. The J gene is TRBJ2-7, the V gene TRBV6-2 or TRBV6-3; D unclear. This CDR3 contains 12 residues. CDR1 is MNHEY and CDR2 is SVGEGT in the germline V gene. CDR3 sequence reads: CANSYLGYEQYF. The CDR3 DNA reads as TGTGCCAACAGTTACCTTGGCTACGAGCAGTACTTC.

At least ten counts were recorded for this clonotype. V usage is TRBV4-1 and J usage is TRBJ2-1; D is possibly TRBD1 (6 bases). The CDR3 covers 14 residues. V was trimmed by 0 bases and J by 3 bases, leaving 6 bases between them. CDR1 and CDR2 (germline): MGHRA, YSYEKL. CDR3 bases: TGCGCCAGCAGCCAAGAGGACAGCTACAATGAGCAGTTCTTC. Translation: CASSQEDSYNEQFF.

CDR3 loop: CASSNTEEEYTGELFF. The DNA for the CDR3 is TGTGCCAGCAGCAATACAGAGGAAGAGTATACTGGGGAGCTGTTTTTT. V and J are TRBV5-6 and TRBJ2-2; D gene unclear. The CDR3 totals 16 residues. Germline CDR1 reads SGHDT; CDR2 reads YYEEEE. The V end was cut by 4 bases, the J end by 8 bases, with 21 bases between.

The V gene is TRBV29-1, the J gene TRBJ2-2; perhaps TRBD1 as D (6 bases). Per germline, CDR1 SQVTM and CDR2 ANQGSEA. The CDR3 covers 17 residues. Between the trimmed V and J ends, which lost 6 bases and 0 bases, there was a span of 20 bases. The CDR3 nucleotides read TGCAGCGTCGCCGGAGCCAGGGGATCAACGAACACCGGGGAGCTGTTTTTT. This translates into CSVAGARGSTNTGELFF.

The CDR3 nucleotides are TGTGCCAGCAGCCCCCTAGCGGGCGGGGAGCTGTTTTTT. This gives the protein CASSPLAGGELFF. This chain uses TRBV11-2 with TRBJ2-2; TRBD2 matches 8 bases. V was pared by 5 bases and J by 7 bases, with 3 bases of the junction left unmatched. The CDR3 length is 13 residues. CDR1 and CDR2 from the germline V gene are SGHAT and FQNNGV.

The chain recombines TRBV24-1 with TRBJ2-1; no clear D gene. V was trimmed by 0 bases and J by 8 bases, leaving 16 bases between them. The CDR3 is 16 amino acids. Germline V CDR1 and CDR2: KGHDR, SFDVKD. DNA for the CDR3: TGTGCCACCAGTGATTTGAGTAGAGGACCGAGCGATGAGCAGTTCTTC. It yields the protein CATSDLSRGPSDEQFF.

This clonotype came up many times. V and J are TRBV6-4 and TRBJ2-2; TRBD2 agrees at 8 bases. V lost 3 bases and J lost 6; bases outside the gene matches: 9. This CDR3 is built from 16 residues. The germline CDR1 and CDR2 sequences are MRHNA and SNTAGT. The CDR3 sequence is CASSEGTRRAAGELFF. The CDR3 region has the DNA TGTGCCAGCAGTGAGGGGACTAGAAGGGCTGCCGGGGAGCTGTTTTTT.

The CDR3 DNA is TGCAGTGCTAGAGTCAAAGCCGGATCCCCCTACGAGCAGTACTTC. Amino acids: CSARVKAGSPYEQYF. This chain links TRBV20-1 with TRBJ2-7; D is unresolved. The germline gives CDR1 DFQATT, CDR2 SNEGSKA (reference sequence). V shed 1 base and J shed 2 bases, with 15 bases lying between them. The length of the CDR3 is 15 residues.

J is TRBJ2-3 and V is TRBV4-1, with no clear D. CDR1 is MGHRA, CDR2 YSYEKL, per germline. The CDR3 consists of 14 residues. V was pared by 1 base and J by 4 bases, with 9 bases between. This CDR3 is CASSQGPAPDTQYF. Here the CDR3 DNA reads TGCGCCAGCAGCCAAGGGCCGGCCCCAGATACGCAGTATTTT.

This rearrangement joins TRBV27 to TRBJ2-7; TRBD2 matches 7 bases. V lost 4 bases and J lost 2; bases outside the gene matches: 8. This CDR3 comprises 15 residues. Germline V lookup: CDR1 MNHEY, CDR2 SMNVEV (reference sequence). In nucleotides, the CDR3 is TGTGCCAGCAGTTCCGCAAGCGGGGTCACCTACGAGCAGTACTTC. Residues: CASSSASGVTYEQYF.

This clonotype has just a few counts. The J gene is TRBJ2-7, the V gene TRBV4-3; no reliable D call. Germline CDR1 LGHNA, CDR2 YSLEER. The CDR3 covers 12 residues. Trimming removed 1 base from V and 5 bases from J, with 6 bases in between. CDR3 residues: CASSQGANEQYF. The CDR3 DNA sequence: TGCGCCAGCAGCCAAGGAGCAAACGAGCAGTACTTC.

This clonotype came up many times. This chain joins TRBV4-1 and TRBJ2-1; TRBD2 agrees at 14 bases. Germline CDR1 is MGHRA and CDR2 is YSYEKL. The CDR3 length is 17 residues. V shed 0 bases, J shed 7 bases, and the junction held 5 bases outside the gene matches. The DNA for the CDR3 is TGCGCCAGCAGCCAAGATGGGACTAGCGGGAGTTGGAATGAGCAGTTCTTC. Translation: CASSQDGTSGSWNEQFF.

V usage is TRBV7-8 and J usage is TRBJ1-4; no clear D gene. Per the germline V gene, CDR1 is SGHVS and CDR2 is FQNEAQ. The CDR3 is made up of 14 amino acids. V gave up 2 bases and J gave up 5 bases, with 9 bases separating them. The CDR3 DNA is TGTGCCAGCAGCTTAAGCCCTATAAATGAAAAACTGTTTTTT. Amino acids: CASSLSPINEKLFF.

This clonotype has ten or more counts. The genes are TRBV29-1 and TRBJ2-1, with 12 bases matching TRBD2. The CDR3 has 13 amino acids. Germline V CDR1 and CDR2: SQVTM, ANQGSEA. The J segment lost 8 bases and the V segment lost 4 bases, leaving 3 bases of the junction unmatched. CDR3 bases: TGCAGCGTTGCACTAGCGGGAGGATATGAGCAGTTCTTC. It encodes CSVALAGGYEQFF.

This clonotype was detected many times. In nucleotides, the CDR3 is TGCGCCAGCAGCCAAGTAGCGGGAGACTACAATGAGCAGTTCTTC. As protein: CASSQVAGDYNEQFF. V is TRBV4-3 and J is TRBJ2-1; 9 bases are shared with TRBD2. CDR3 length: 15 residues. V dropped 1 base and J dropped 3; count of bases not matched to a gene: 1. The germline V gene has CDR1 LGHNA and CDR2 YSLEER.